Each of the 11 T cell receptor beta chains below was sequenced from the same sample in a study of cytomegalovirus exposure and HLA in healthy donors. The PCR made use of 60 Vbeta and 13 Jbeta primers. Sequencing was performed with immunoSEQ multiplex PCR; in TCRdb, only in-frame clones are kept and a portion is missing. This sample has 75,000 to 100,000 clones, with around 77% found just once. Material: PBMCs. The receptors derive from a man between 35 and 55 years old in good health and CMV-seronegative.

The chain couples TRBV5-1 to TRBJ2-7; tentatively, D is TRBD2 (6 bases). V was cut by 0 bases and J by 2 bases, with 9 bases left in between. CDR1 SGHRS and CDR2 YFSETQ come from the germline V gene. The CDR3 runs 14 residues. The CDR3 loop is CASSLGGEAYEQYF. Written as DNA, the CDR3 is TGCGCCAGCAGCTTGGGCGGGGAGGCCTACGAGCAGTACTTC.

CDR3: CASSVMAGGGGYTF. In DNA form, the CDR3 reads TGTGCCAGCAGTGTTATGGCAGGGGGCGGTGGCTACACCTTC. The V call is TRBV6-1, the J call TRBJ1-2, with 8 bases fitting TRBD1. Germline V CDR1 and CDR2: MNHNS, SASEGT. There are 14 residues in the CDR3. V lost 4 bases to trimming and J lost 7 bases; unmatched junction nucleotides: 8.

On this clone itself: Other nucleotide sequences in the sample specify the same CDR3. The rearrangement uses TRBV7-2 and TRBJ1-5, with D hard to call. Germline CDR1 and CDR2: SGHTA and FQGNSA. Trimming removed 1 base from V and 4 bases from J, with 11 bases in between. This CDR3 contains 15 residues. CDR3 region: CASSLDSGGNQPQHF. The CDR3 DNA sequence: TGTGCCAGCAGCTTAGACTCCGGAGGGAATCAGCCCCAGCATTTT.

A note on this clone: At one end the junction does not follow the germline gene, possibly because of a read error. The chain employs TRBV6-1 and TRBJ1-2; D is unclear. This CDR3 is 13 amino acids long. Looked up from germline, CDR1 is MNHNS and CDR2 is SASEGT. As DNA, the CDR3 is TGTGCCAGCAGTGAAGACAGTAACGATGGCTACACTTTC. Its protein is CASSEDSNDGYTF.

The J gene is TRBJ2-3, the V gene TRBV6-5; the D is unclear. Germline CDR1 reads MNHEY; CDR2 reads SVGAGI. The V end was cut by 2 bases, the J end by 10 bases, with 7 bases between. The length of the CDR3 is 11 residues. The CDR3 is CASSYGLAQYF. The CDR3 DNA reads as TGTGCCAGCAGTTACGGCTTGGCGCAGTATTTT.

This clone was found a few times. The chain recombines TRBV9 with TRBJ2-7; D is perhaps TRBD1 (5 bases). CDR1 and CDR2 (germline): SGDLS, YYNGEE. The CDR3 length is 13 residues. V lost 0 bases and J 4 bases, leaving 8 bases between the germline ends. CDR3 DNA: TGTGCCAGCAGCGTAGGGGGCCTATACGAGCAGTACTTC. Protein: CASSVGGLYEQYF.

This clone was picked up a small number of times. This sequence joins TRBV7-8 and TRBJ1-4; 9 bases match TRBD1. The V segment lost 3 bases and the J segment 12 bases; nucleotides outside the gene matches: 11. This CDR3 is built from 15 residues. The germline V gene encodes CDR1 SGHVS and CDR2 FQNEAQ. The CDR3 protein is CASSFDRGRGAELFF. The CDR3 DNA sequence: TGTGCCAGCAGCTTCGACAGGGGGAGGGGCGCGGAACTGTTTTTT.

A few counts support this clone. V usage is TRBV6-5 and J usage is TRBJ1-1; TRBD1 aligns across 11 bases. The CDR3 runs to 13 residues. CDR1 is MNHEY and CDR2 is SVGAGI in the germline V gene. With V trimmed by 5 bases and J by 10 bases, 6 bases remained unmatched. The CDR3, as DNA: TGTGCCAGCAGTCTAAGGGGGACAGGGGGAGCTTTCTTT. As protein: CASSLRGTGGAFF.

The chain joins TRBV7-9 to TRBJ2-2; 9 bases map to TRBD1. The CDR3 loop spans 16 amino acids. Germline-derived CDR1 and CDR2 are SEHNR and FQNEAQ (reference sequence). Losses at the gene ends were 5 bases for V and 6 bases for J; bases not matched to a gene: 10. The CDR3 DNA follows: TGTGCCAGCAGCACCGGGACAGGGATTTTTGCCGGGGAGCTGTTTTTT. It is translated as CASSTGTGIFAGELFF.

This clone was seen just once. This chain uses TRBV2 with TRBJ2-7; 8 bases are shared with TRBD1. Unmatched junction bases numbered 13, after V lost 6 bases and J lost 6 bases. CDR3 length equals 15 residues. Per the germline V gene, CDR1 is SNHLY and CDR2 is FYNNEI. CDR3 bases: TGTGCCAGCAGCGTTACAGGGGGTGGTTTGAGCGAGCAGTACTTC. This translates into CASSVTGGGLSEQYF.

The chain is built from TRBV5-4 and TRBJ2-3; 7 bases match TRBD1. CDR1 SGHNT and CDR2 YYREEE come from the germline V gene (reference sequence). Losses at the gene ends were 0 bases for V and 5 bases for J; bases not matched to a gene: 0. This CDR3 has 13 amino acids. This CDR3 reads CASSLDRGDTQYF. CDR3 nucleotides: TGTGCCAGCAGCTTGGACAGGGGAGATACGCAGTATTTT.